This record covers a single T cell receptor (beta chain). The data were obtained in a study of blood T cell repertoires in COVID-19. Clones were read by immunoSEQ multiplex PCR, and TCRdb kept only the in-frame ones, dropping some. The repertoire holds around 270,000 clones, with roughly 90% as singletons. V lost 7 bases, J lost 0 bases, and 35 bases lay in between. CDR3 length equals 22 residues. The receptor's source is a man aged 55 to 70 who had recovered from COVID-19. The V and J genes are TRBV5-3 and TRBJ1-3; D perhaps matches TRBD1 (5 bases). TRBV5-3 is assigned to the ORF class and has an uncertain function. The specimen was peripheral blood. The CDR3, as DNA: TGTGCCAGATTTCCTTGGGTCAGGGCTACTCACTTCCTCTTGACCTCTGGAAACACCATATATTTT. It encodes CARFPWVRATHFLLTSGNTIYF.